This T cell receptor beta chain comes out of a study of long-term antiretroviral therapy in people with HIV. The run of the v3.0 immunoSEQ assay was at survey level. Sequenced by immunoSEQ multiplex PCR; TCRdb stores in-frame clones only, minus some. The sample carries about 28,000 clones, 75% to 90% recorded once. General study results and limits: Relative to transplant donor controls, diversity remained lower despite increasing after ART. Narrower CDR3 length ranges marked HIV repertoires relative to controls.

Comment on this clone: Its matching antigen is unknown.

The CDR3 has 14 amino acids. V was clipped by 2 bases and J by 4 bases; unmatched bases: 4. Germline-derived CDR1 and CDR2 are SGHTA and FQGNSA. No donor had fewer than one pre-ART PBMC sample or fewer than two post-ART PBMC samples. The samples comprised roughly 0.9-10 million cryopreserved PBMC ahead of DNA extraction. This material consisted of unsorted PBMCs, taken 0.3 years after starting antiretroviral therapy. This TCR was recovered from a man aged 40-55 years with HIV. V and J are TRBV7-2 and TRBJ1-1; 7 bases match TRBD1. The CDR3 DNA sequence: TGTGCCAGCAGCTTACGACAGGGTGGCACTGAAGCTTTCTTT. Translation: CASSLRQGGTEAFF.